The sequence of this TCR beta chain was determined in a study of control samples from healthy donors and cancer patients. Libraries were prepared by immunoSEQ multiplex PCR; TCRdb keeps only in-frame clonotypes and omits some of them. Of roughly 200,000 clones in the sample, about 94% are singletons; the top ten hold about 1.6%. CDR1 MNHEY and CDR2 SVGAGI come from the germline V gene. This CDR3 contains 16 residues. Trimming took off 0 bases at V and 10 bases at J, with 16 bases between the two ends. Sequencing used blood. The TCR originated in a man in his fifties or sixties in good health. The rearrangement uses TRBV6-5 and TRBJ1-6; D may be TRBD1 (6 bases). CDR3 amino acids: CASSYSRGGGGSPLHF. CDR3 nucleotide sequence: TGTGCCAGCAGTTACTCGAGGGGGGGCGGGGGCTCACCCCTCCACTTT.